These 26 T cell receptor beta chains were sequenced from one sample in a study of T cells in Graves' hyperthyroidism and ophthalmopathy. Template material for amplifying TCR beta CDR3 regions consisted of RNA transcripts. The HTBI set primed first-round TCR CDR3 RT-PCR. TCRdb re-analysed the multiplex PCR reads in MiXCR, keeping a single row per CDR3 protein. The table includes over 500,000 distinct CDR3 sequences, about 15% detected once. The sequencing input was blood. These receptors came from a woman in her 30s with Graves' ophthalmopathy.

V is TRBV4-3 and J is TRBJ1-2; TRBD1 matches at 7 bases. V was pared by 3 bases and J by 8 bases, with 24 bases of the junction left unmatched. Germline CDR1 is LGHNA and CDR2 is YSLEER. The length of the CDR3 is 19 residues. The chain's CDR3 is CASSQDPPAAGGPSWGYTF. In nucleotides, the CDR3 is TGCGCCAGCAGCCAGGATCCACCGGCAGCAGGGGGGCCTTCCTGGGGCTACACCTTC.

This clonotype has only a few counts. This chain links TRBV20-1 with TRBJ2-1, with 9 bases lining up with TRBD1. The CDR3 runs to 14 residues. Germline V gene sequence: CDR1 DFQATT, CDR2 SNEGSKA (reference sequence). J was trimmed by 3 bases and V by 1 base; bases with no gene match: 1. CDR3 region: CSARGDRDYNEQFF. The CDR3 DNA follows: TGCAGTGCTAGAGGGGACAGGGACTACAATGAGCAGTTCTTC.

This clonotype was counted ten times or more. V is TRBV12-5 and J is TRBJ2-3; 7 bases align to TRBD2. V shed 1 base and J 5 bases; nucleotides not matched to a gene: 12. This CDR3 has 17 amino acids. Germline CDR1 reads LGHNT; CDR2 reads FRNRAP. The CDR3 protein is CASGLEGLAGARDTQYF. In DNA form, the CDR3 reads TGTGCTAGTGGTTTGGAAGGGTTGGCGGGAGCGAGAGATACGCAGTATTTT.

This clonotype has just a few counts. The rearrangement joins TRBV7-2 to TRBJ1-6; 7 positions agree with TRBD1. Germline V lookup: CDR1 SGHTA, CDR2 FQGNSA. V dropped 5 bases and J dropped 10; count of bases not matched to a gene: 11. The CDR3 spans 15 residues. As DNA, the CDR3 is TGTGCCAGCAGCCCGTACAGGGGCTCGGACTCACCCCTCCACTTT. This encodes CASSPYRGSDSPLHF.

This clonotype was counted between two and nine times. The genes are TRBV7-2 and TRBJ1-3; 8 bases are a match to TRBD1. CDR3 size: 16 residues. Per the germline V gene, CDR1 is SGHTA and CDR2 is FQGNSA. V lost 5 bases and J lost 2; bases outside the gene matches: 8. The CDR3 sequence: CASSLLSTGAGNTIYF. CDR3 coding DNA: TGTGCCAGCAGCCTACTATCGACAGGGGCTGGAAACACCATATATTTT.

The CDR3 DNA follows: TGTGCCAGCAGTCCAGACCAGCCCCCGCTCGATACGCAGTATTTT. Amino acid sequence: CASSPDQPPLDTQYF. V gene TRBV6-1 combines with J gene TRBJ2-3; no clear D gene. The length of the CDR3 is 15 residues. V was cut by 5 bases and J by 6 bases, with 18 bases left in between. The germline V gene encodes CDR1 MNHNS and CDR2 SASEGT.

A few counts support this clonotype. The gene calls are TRBV4-1 and TRBJ2-7; D possibly uses TRBD1 or TRBD2 (5 bases each). Germline V CDR1 and CDR2: MGHRA, YSYEKL. This CDR3 has 18 amino acids. V lost 2 bases to trimming and J lost 0 bases, with 20 bases between them. The CDR3 nucleotides read TGCGCCAGCAGCCAACGGGGTGGCAGGGTGGGACCCTCCTACGAGCAGTACTTC. Amino acids: CASSQRGGRVGPSYEQYF.

This clonotype was counted ten times or more. The chain employs TRBV7-9 and TRBJ2-7; D is ambiguous. This CDR3 region has 13 residues. V gave up 5 bases and J gave up 4 bases, with 12 bases separating them. The germline V gene has CDR1 SEHNR and CDR2 FQNEAQ (reference sequence). Here the CDR3 DNA reads TGTGCCAGCAGCCCACCTGGACGATACGAGCAGTACTTC. Protein product: CASSPPGRYEQYF.

The rearrangement joins TRBV20-1 to TRBJ2-7; 9 bases fit TRBD1. V was clipped by 5 bases and J by 1 base; unmatched bases: 12. Germline loops: CDR1 DFQATT, CDR2 SNEGSKA (reference sequence). This CDR3 is built from 16 residues. The CDR3 nucleotides are TGCAGTGCTGCTCCGGGACAGGGAGGTCGGTCCTACGAGCAGTACTTC. This encodes CSAAPGQGGRSYEQYF.

This rearrangement joins TRBV29-1 to TRBJ2-7; D possibly corresponds to TRBD2 (5 bases). V lost 4 bases to trimming and J lost 5 bases, with 12 bases between them. CDR1 is SQVTM and CDR2 is ANQGSEA in the germline V gene. This CDR3 contains 12 residues. CDR3: CSVGLGKDEQYF. DNA of the CDR3: TGCAGCGTTGGGCTCGGGAAAGACGAGCAGTACTTC.

This clonotype was observed a handful of times. The chain combines TRBV27 with TRBJ2-1; TRBD2 agrees at 11 bases. The CDR3 is 16 amino acids. V trimming: 0 bases; J trimming: 9 bases; junction bases outside the gene matches: 7. Germline V gives CDR1 MNHEY, CDR2 SMNVEV (reference sequence). CDR3 sequence reads: CASSLSQLAGEAEQFF. In nucleotides, the CDR3 is TGTGCCAGCAGTTTATCGCAACTAGCGGGAGAGGCTGAGCAGTTCTTC.

The rearrangement uses TRBV4-3 and TRBJ1-5; 7 positions match TRBD1. Per the germline V gene, CDR1 is LGHNA and CDR2 is YSLEER. This CDR3 has 14 amino acids. Trimming took 4 bases from V and 3 from J; bases not matched to a gene: 3. CDR3 bases: TGCGCCAGCAGCCGAGACAGGGACAATCAGCCCCAGCATTTT. Its translation: CASSRDRDNQPQHF.

The chain combines TRBV7-3 with TRBJ2-5, with D possibly matching TRBD2 (5 bases). Germline CDR1 is SGHTA and CDR2 is FQGTGA. The CDR3 has 14 amino acids. V was trimmed by 1 base and J by 4 bases, leaving 10 bases between them. In nucleotides, the CDR3 is TGTGCCAGCAGCTTAAAAGGCCGGGGAGAGACCCAGTACTTC. Translated: CASSLKGRGETQYF.

This clonotype was seen once. The chain couples TRBV28 to TRBJ2-5, with 9 bases lining up with TRBD1. The CDR3 length is 14 residues. After removal of 4 bases from V and 7 bases from J, the junction contained 7 bases not matched to a gene. Germline CDR1 is MDHEN and CDR2 is SYDVKM. CDR3 DNA: TGTGCCAGCAGTTACAGGGGACAGGGTGGGACCCAGTACTTC. Translating it yields CASSYRGQGGTQYF.

In its sample, this clonotype was seen many times. The CDR3 loop is CSARARLAGDPNEQFF. DNA for the CDR3: TGCAGTGCTAGAGCCCGACTAGCGGGGGACCCAAATGAGCAGTTCTTC. This chain uses TRBV20-1 with TRBJ2-1, with 12 bases lining up with TRBD2. CDR1 is DFQATT and CDR2 is SNEGSKA in the germline V gene (reference sequence). V lost 1 base and J lost 7; bases outside the gene matches: 8. The CDR3 spans 16 residues.

This clonotype was picked up a small number of times. This chain connects TRBV28 to TRBJ2-3; 7 bases map to TRBD2. The ends lost 11 bases at V and 5 bases at J; junction bases unmatched: 7. The CDR3 has 12 residues. The V gene's germline CDR1 is MDHEN and CDR2 SYDVKM. As DNA, the CDR3 is TGTGCCGGGGGGGATAGAAGAGATACGCAGTATTTT. Protein sequence: CAGGDRRDTQYF.

At least ten counts were recorded for this clonotype. CDR3 region: CASSLEPGSYGYTF. CDR3 coding DNA: TGTGCCAGCAGCTTAGAACCCGGTTCCTATGGCTACACCTTC. The genes are TRBV11-2 and TRBJ1-2; D is ambiguous. The CDR3 is made up of 14 amino acids. Germline loops: CDR1 SGHAT, CDR2 FQNNGV. V was cut by 0 bases and J by 4 bases, with 9 bases left in between.

This chain connects TRBV15 to TRBJ1-2, with D unresolved. The CDR3 loop spans 15 amino acids. Germline loops: CDR1 LNHNV, CDR2 YYDKDF (reference sequence). Between the trimmed V and J ends, which lost 1 base and 7 bases, there was a span of 16 bases. The CDR3 is CATSRVRTLPGGYTF. The CDR3 DNA reads TGTGCCACCAGCAGAGTTAGGACTTTACCGGGTGGCTACACCTTC.

In its sample, this clonotype was seen many times. This chain joins TRBV7-2 and TRBJ2-1; D may be TRBD1 (5 bases). This CDR3 has 13 amino acids. The V end was cut by 4 bases, the J end by 7 bases, with 11 bases between. CDR1 SGHTA and CDR2 FQGNSA come from the germline V gene. The CDR3 coding sequence is TGTGCCAGCAGCTCGAAAGGGGCGAATGAGCAGTTCTTC. Its protein product is CASSSKGANEQFF.

This clonotype was seen more than once but under ten times. The chain has TRBV6-1 and TRBJ1-1, with 8 nucleotides matching TRBD1. The germline gives CDR1 MNHNS, CDR2 SASEGT. The CDR3 contains 14 residues. With 6 bases clipped from V and 1 base from J, the junction kept 4 bases outside the gene matches. The CDR3 reads CASRATGANTEAFF. CDR3 sequence (DNA): TGTGCCAGCAGGGCGACAGGGGCGAACACTGAAGCTTTCTTT.

The rearrangement links TRBV6-1 to TRBJ2-7, with D possibly matching TRBD2 (6 bases). Germline V gene data show CDR1 as MNHNS and CDR2 as SASEGT. CDR3 length equals 15 residues. V was shortened by 5 bases and J by 3 bases, with 17 bases between the two germline ends. The CDR3, as DNA: TGTGCCAGCAGTTCAATGAAGCGGGTGGGCTACGAGCAGTACTTC. Protein product: CASSSMKRVGYEQYF.

This clonotype was seen at least ten times. The V gene is TRBV18, the J gene TRBJ1-1, with a weak D call TRBD1 (5 bases). V dropped 1 base and J dropped 4 bases, with 10 bases sitting between them. CDR3 length: 14 amino acids. Germline V gene lookup returns CDR1 KGHSH and CDR2 LQKENI. In DNA form, the CDR3 reads TGTGCCAGCTCACCACTATCAGGGAGCACTGAAGCTTTCTTT. Translated: CASSPLSGSTEAFF.

This clonotype occurred many times. This chain joins TRBV7-8 and TRBJ1-1; no reliable D call. Per germline, CDR1 SGHVS and CDR2 FQNEAQ. The CDR3 is 16 residues long. V was trimmed by 3 bases and J by 4 bases, leaving 18 bases between them. The CDR3 sequence is CASSFQARHYSTEAFF. The CDR3 DNA follows: TGTGCCAGCAGCTTCCAGGCACGCCACTACAGCACTGAAGCTTTCTTT.

This clonotype appeared many times. The chain uses TRBV11-2 and TRBJ1-2, with 8 bases aligning to TRBD1. From germline, CDR1 is SGHAT and CDR2 FQNNGV. CDR3 length: 17 residues. Trimming cost V 2 bases and J 4 bases; bases outside gene matches: 12. The CDR3 DNA reads TGTGCCAGCAGCTTAAAAGGCGGGCAGGGGGCAATCTATGGCTACACCTTC. Its translation: CASSLKGGQGAIYGYTF.

This chain joins TRBV24-1 and TRBJ2-3; D is perhaps TRBD2 (6 bases). This CDR3 is 14 amino acids long. V was shortened by 6 bases and J by 2 bases, with 11 bases between the two germline ends. CDR1 KGHDR and CDR2 SFDVKD come from the germline V gene. For the CDR3, the DNA is TGTGCCACCAGTTCCGGGACTTTCACAGATACGCAGTATTTT. This sequence encodes CATSSGTFTDTQYF.

This clonotype showed up many times. The rearrangement links TRBV5-1 to TRBJ2-3; 8 positions match TRBD1. The germline CDR1 and CDR2 sequences are SGHRS and YFSETQ. CDR3 length: 16 amino acids. V lost 4 bases, J lost 4 bases, and 11 bases stayed unmatched. CDR3 sequence: CASSRTGIGAADTQYF. Here the CDR3 DNA reads TGCGCCAGCAGCAGGACAGGGATCGGTGCAGCAGATACGCAGTATTTT.